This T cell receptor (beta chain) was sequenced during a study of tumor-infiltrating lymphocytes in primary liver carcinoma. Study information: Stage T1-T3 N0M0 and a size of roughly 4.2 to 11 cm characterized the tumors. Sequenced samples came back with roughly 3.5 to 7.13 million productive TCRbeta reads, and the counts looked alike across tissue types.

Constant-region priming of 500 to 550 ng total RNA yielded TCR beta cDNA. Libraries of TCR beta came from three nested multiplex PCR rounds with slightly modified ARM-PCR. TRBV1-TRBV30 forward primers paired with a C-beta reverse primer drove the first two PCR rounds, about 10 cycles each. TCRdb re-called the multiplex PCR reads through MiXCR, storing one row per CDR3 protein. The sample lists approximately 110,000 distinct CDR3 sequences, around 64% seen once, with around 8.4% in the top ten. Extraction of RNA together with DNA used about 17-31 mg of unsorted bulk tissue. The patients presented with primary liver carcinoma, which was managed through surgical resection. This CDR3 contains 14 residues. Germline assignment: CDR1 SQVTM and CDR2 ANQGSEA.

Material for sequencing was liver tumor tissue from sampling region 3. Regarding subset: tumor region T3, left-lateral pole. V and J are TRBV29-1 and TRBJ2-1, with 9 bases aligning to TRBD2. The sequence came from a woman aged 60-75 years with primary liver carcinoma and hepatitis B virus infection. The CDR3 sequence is CSVSLAGWLNEQFF. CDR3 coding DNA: TGCAGTGTTAGTCTAGCGGGATGGCTCAATGAGCAGTTCTTC.